The 2 T cell receptor beta chains below all came from one sample that was sequenced in a study of shared clonotypes between healthy human individuals. Naive CD8 cells were CD45RO-negative, positively selected for CCR7, excluding terminally differentiated effector memory CD45RA+ cells. The protocol was immunoSEQ multiplex PCR, while the TCRdb copy is restricted to in-frame clones and leaves out a portion. The data contain some 740,000 clones, more than 85% of them singletons. The specimen sequenced was naive CD8+ T cells sorted from blood. The origin of the receptors is a man aged 25-40 years in good health.

For this clone: This sample includes further DNA sequences coding for the same CDR3. The chain is built from TRBV28 and TRBJ1-5; possible D gene TRBD1, 5 bases. V was cut by 5 bases and J by 0 bases, with 14 bases left in between. This CDR3 is 16 amino acids long. Germline CDR1 is MDHEN and CDR2 is SYDVKM. CDR3 sequence (DNA): TGTGCCAGCAGTCTTGGGACGGGATATAGCAATCAGCCCCAGCATTTT. The encoded protein is CASSLGTGYSNQPQHF. Supplemented by reference TRBV28 and TRBJ1-5, the full variable domain reads DVKVTQSSRYLVKRTGEKVFLECVQDMDHENMFWYRQDPGLGLRLIYFSYDVKMKEKGDIPEGYSVSREKKERFSLILESASTNQTSMYLCASSLGTGYSNQPQHFGDGTRLSIL.

The CDR3, as DNA: TGTGCCAGCAGCCAGTCTTACTCCTACAATGAGCAGTTCTTC. Its translation is CASSQSYSYNEQFF. This rearrangement joins TRBV14 to TRBJ2-1; D uncertain. Germline CDR1 and CDR2: SGHDN and FVKESK. V lost 3 bases and J 0 bases, leaving 6 bases between the germline ends. CDR3 length: 14 amino acids.